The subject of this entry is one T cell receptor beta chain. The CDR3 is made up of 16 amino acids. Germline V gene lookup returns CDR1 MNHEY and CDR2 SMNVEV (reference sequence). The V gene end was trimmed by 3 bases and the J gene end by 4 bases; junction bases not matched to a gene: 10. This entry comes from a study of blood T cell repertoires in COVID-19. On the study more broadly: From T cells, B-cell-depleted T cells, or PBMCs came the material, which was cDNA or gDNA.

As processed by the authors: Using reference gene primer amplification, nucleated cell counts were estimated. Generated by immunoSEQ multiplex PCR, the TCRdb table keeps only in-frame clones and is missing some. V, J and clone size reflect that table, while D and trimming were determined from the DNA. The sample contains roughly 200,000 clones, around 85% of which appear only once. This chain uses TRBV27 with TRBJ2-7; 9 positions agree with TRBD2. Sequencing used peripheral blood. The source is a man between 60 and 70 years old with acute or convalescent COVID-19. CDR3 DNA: TGTGCCAGCAGTTTTTCCTCCGGGACTAGCATATACGAGCAGTACTTC. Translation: CASSFSSGTSIYEQYF.